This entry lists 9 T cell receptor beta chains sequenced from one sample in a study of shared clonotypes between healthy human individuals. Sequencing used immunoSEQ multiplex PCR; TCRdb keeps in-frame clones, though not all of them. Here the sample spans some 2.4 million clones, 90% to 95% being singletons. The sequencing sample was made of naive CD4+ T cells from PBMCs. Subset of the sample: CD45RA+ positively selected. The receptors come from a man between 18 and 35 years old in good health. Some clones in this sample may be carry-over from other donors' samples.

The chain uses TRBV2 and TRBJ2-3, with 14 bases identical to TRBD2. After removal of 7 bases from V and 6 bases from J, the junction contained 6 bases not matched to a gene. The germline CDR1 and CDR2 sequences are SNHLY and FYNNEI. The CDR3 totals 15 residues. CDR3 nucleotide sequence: TGTGCCAGCACCGGGACTAGCGGGAGCGTCGATACGCAGTATTTT. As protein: CASTGTSGSVDTQYF.

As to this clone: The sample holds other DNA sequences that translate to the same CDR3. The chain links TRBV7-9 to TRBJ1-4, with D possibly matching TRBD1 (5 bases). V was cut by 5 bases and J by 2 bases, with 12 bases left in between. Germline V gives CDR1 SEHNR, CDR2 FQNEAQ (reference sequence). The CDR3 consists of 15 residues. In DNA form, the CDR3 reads TGTGCCAGCAGCGCGCTAGGGGCGACTAATGAAAAACTGTTTTTT. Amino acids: CASSALGATNEKLFF.

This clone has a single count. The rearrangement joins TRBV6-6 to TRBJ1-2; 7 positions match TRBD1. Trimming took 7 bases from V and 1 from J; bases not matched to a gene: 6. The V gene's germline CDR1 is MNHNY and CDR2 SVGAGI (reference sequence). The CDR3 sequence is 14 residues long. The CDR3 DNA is TGTGCCAGCACCCCGACAGGGAGTAACTATGGCTACACCTTC. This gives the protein CASTPTGSNYGYTF.

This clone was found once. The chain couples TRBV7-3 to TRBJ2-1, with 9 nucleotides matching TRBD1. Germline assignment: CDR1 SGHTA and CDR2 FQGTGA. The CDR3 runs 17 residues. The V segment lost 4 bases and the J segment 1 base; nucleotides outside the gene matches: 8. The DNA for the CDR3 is TGTGCCAGCAGCTCACGTCCGACAGGGGGGTCCTACAATGAGCAGTTCTTC. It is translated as CASSSRPTGGSYNEQFF.

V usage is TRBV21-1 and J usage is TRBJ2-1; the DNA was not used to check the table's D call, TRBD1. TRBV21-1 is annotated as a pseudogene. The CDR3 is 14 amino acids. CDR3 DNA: TGTGCCAGCAGCAAAGGGTTGACAGGGAATGAGCAGTTCTTC. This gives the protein CASSKGLTGNEQFF.

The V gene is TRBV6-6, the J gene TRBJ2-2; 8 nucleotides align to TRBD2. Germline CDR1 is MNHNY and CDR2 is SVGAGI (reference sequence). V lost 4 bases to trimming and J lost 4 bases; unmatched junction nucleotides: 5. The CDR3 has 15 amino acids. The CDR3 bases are TGTGCCAGCAGTTTCACTAGCGGTTTCACCGGGGAGCTGTTTTTT. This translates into CASSFTSGFTGELFF.

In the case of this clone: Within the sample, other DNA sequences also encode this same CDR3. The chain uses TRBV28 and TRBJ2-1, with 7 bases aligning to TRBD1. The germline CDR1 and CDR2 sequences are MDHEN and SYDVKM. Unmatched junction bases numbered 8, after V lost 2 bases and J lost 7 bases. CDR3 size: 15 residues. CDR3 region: CASSLGDARGNEQFF. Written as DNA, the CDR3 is TGTGCCAGCAGTTTAGGTGACGCCAGGGGGAATGAGCAGTTCTTC. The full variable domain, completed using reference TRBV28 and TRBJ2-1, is DVKVTQSSRYLVKRTGEKVFLECVQDMDHENMFWYRQDPGLGLRLIYFSYDVKMKEKGDIPEGYSVSREKKERFSLILESASTNQTSMYLCASSLGDARGNEQFFGPGTRLTVL.

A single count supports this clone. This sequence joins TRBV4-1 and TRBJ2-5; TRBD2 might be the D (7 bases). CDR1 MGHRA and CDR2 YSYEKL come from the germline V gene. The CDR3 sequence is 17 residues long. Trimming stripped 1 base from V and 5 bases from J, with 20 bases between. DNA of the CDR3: TGCGCCAGCAGCCAAGGGGGACTAAGGGGGAGGAAGGAGACCCAGTACTTC. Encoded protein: CASSQGGLRGRKETQYF.

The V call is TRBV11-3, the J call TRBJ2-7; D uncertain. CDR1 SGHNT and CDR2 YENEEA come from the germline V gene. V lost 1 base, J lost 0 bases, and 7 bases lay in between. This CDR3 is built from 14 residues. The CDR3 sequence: CASSLGPSSYEQYF. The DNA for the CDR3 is TGTGCCAGCAGCTTAGGCCCATCCTCCTACGAGCAGTACTTC.